The 32 T cell receptor beta chains reported below all come from one sample, sequenced in a study of blood T cell repertoires in COVID-19. Profiling relied on immunoSEQ multiplex PCR, and the TCRdb table lists in-frame clones only, not all of them. Here the sample spans hundreds of thousands of clones, over 75% being singletons. The specimen was peripheral blood. These receptors came from a man in his forties or fifties with COVID-19, enrolled during active disease.

A single count supports this clone. The CDR3 here is CSVVSGGATDTQYF. CDR3 bases: TGCAGCGTTGTTAGCGGGGGGGCTACAGATACGCAGTATTTT. V and J are TRBV29-1 and TRBJ2-3; 11 bases align to TRBD2. After removal of 4 bases from V and 3 bases from J, the junction contained 3 bases not matched to a gene. This CDR3 has 14 residues. In germline, CDR1 is SQVTM, CDR2 ANQGSEA.

The V gene is TRBV7-2, the J gene TRBJ1-5; 10 bases fit TRBD1. V shed 5 bases, J shed 6 bases, and the junction held 10 bases outside the gene matches. CDR1 and CDR2 from the germline V gene are SGHTA and FQGNSA. The CDR3 totals 16 residues. The chain's CDR3 is CASSIRGTGDGQPQHF. The DNA for the CDR3 is TGTGCCAGCAGCATAAGGGGGACAGGGGACGGTCAGCCCCAGCATTTT.

This rearrangement joins TRBV5-4 to TRBJ1-1; D is possibly TRBD1 (6 bases). CDR1 is SGHNT, CDR2 YYREEE, per germline (reference sequence). The V end was cut by 4 bases, the J end by 1 base, with 11 bases between. The CDR3 loop spans 14 amino acids. CDR3 residues: CASSPPGQNTEAFF. The CDR3 DNA follows: TGTGCCAGCAGCCCCCCGGGACAGAACACTGAAGCTTTCTTT. Supplemented by reference TRBV5-4 and TRBJ1-1, the full variable domain reads ETGVTQSPTHLIKTRGQQVTLRCSSQSGHNTVSWYQQALGQGPQFIFQYYREEENGRGNFPPRFSGLQFPNYSSELNVNALELDDSALYLCASSPPGQNTEAFFGQGTRLTVV.

This chain uses TRBV5-1 with TRBJ2-7; TRBD1 matches 9 bases. The CDR3 length is 15 residues. Germline-derived CDR1 and CDR2 are SGHRS and YFSETQ. J was trimmed by 2 bases and V by 1 base; bases with no gene match: 4. CDR3 amino acids: CASSLPGDRAYEQYF. The CDR3 DNA reads as TGCGCCAGCAGCTTGCCGGGGGACAGGGCCTACGAGCAGTACTTC.

The chain carries TRBV5-1 and TRBJ2-5; 10 nucleotides line up with TRBD1. The CDR3 runs to 18 residues. Germline CDR1 and CDR2: SGHRS and YFSETQ. The V and J ends lost 0 bases and 3 bases, in that order; junction bases with no gene match: 11. CDR3 in amino acids: CASSLGVVTGGLKETQYF. The CDR3 DNA is TGCGCCAGCAGCTTGGGAGTGGTGACAGGGGGCTTGAAAGAGACCCAGTACTTC.

This clone was counted a few times. V usage is TRBV27 and J usage is TRBJ1-6; 7 nucleotides match TRBD1. Per the germline V gene, CDR1 is MNHEY and CDR2 is SMNVEV (reference sequence). This CDR3 comprises 16 residues. The J segment lost 0 bases and the V segment lost 6 bases, leaving 5 bases of the junction unmatched. The CDR3 spells CASRLTGFSYNSPLHF. CDR3 nucleotides: TGTGCCAGCAGGCTGACAGGGTTCTCCTATAATTCACCCCTCCACTTT.

This clone showed up just once. CDR3 coding DNA: TGTGCCAGCAGCCCCGTGACAGCCTCTGGAAACACCATATATTTT. Translating gives CASSPVTASGNTIYF. The V and J genes are TRBV7-9 and TRBJ1-3; TRBD1 might be the D (5 bases). Trimming cost V 5 bases and J 0 bases, with 11 bases left between them. Germline V gene sequence: CDR1 SEHNR, CDR2 FQNEAQ (reference sequence). The CDR3 is made up of 15 amino acids.

This clone was seen many times. The genes are TRBV15 and TRBJ2-7; weak D call: TRBD1 (5 bases). Germline V gene data show CDR1 as LNHNV and CDR2 as YYDKDF (reference sequence). The CDR3 loop spans 14 amino acids. Trimming took 0 bases from V and 2 from J, leaving 8 bases between them. The CDR3 sequence is CATSRDKGTYEQYF. In DNA form, the CDR3 reads TGTGCCACCAGCAGAGATAAGGGGACCTACGAGCAGTACTTC.

The V gene is TRBV6-1, the J gene TRBJ1-1; D possibly corresponds to TRBD1 (5 bases). From germline, CDR1 is MNHNS and CDR2 SASEGT. The CDR3 extends over 12 amino acids. The V gene lost 3 bases and the J gene lost 10 bases, with 12 bases spanning the gap. The chain's CDR3 is CASSEGSGGAFF. The CDR3, as DNA: TGTGCCAGCAGTGAGGGATCGGGGGGAGCTTTCTTT.

This sequence joins TRBV25-1 and TRBJ2-3, with 8 bases aligning to TRBD1. The length of the CDR3 is 15 residues. Germline V gene sequence: CDR1 MGHDK, CDR2 SYGVNS. The trim removed 4 bases at V and 1 base at J, leaving 4 bases unmatched. Here the CDR3 reads CASSGGTGGTDTQYF. The CDR3 region has the DNA TGTGCCAGCAGTGGGGGGACAGGTGGCACAGATACGCAGTATTTT.

The rearrangement uses TRBV3-1 (or the pseudogene TRBV3-2) and TRBJ2-7, with TRBD2 matching 7 bases. Germline V lookup: CDR1 LGHDT, CDR2 YNNKEL (reference sequence). Unmatched junction bases numbered 2, after V lost 4 bases and J lost 2 bases. The CDR3 consists of 13 residues. The CDR3 sequence is CASSRSGTYEQYF. DNA for the CDR3: TGTGCCAGCAGCCGAAGCGGGACCTACGAGCAGTACTTC.

The chain employs TRBV18 and TRBJ2-7; 14 nucleotides agree with TRBD2. The ends lost 3 bases at V and 4 bases at J; junction bases unmatched: 2. Germline V gene lookup returns CDR1 KGHSH and CDR2 LQKENI. The CDR3 runs to 15 residues. CDR3 in amino acids: CASSPGLAGAYEQYF. CDR3 DNA: TGTGCCAGCTCACCGGGACTAGCGGGGGCTTACGAGCAGTACTTC.

The chain carries TRBV6-5 and TRBJ2-7; TRBD2 might be the D (6 bases). The CDR3 spans 13 residues. The V end was cut by 2 bases, the J end by 4 bases, with 9 bases between. Germline V gene data show CDR1 as MNHEY and CDR2 as SVGAGI. CDR3: CASSYRAGYEQYF. CDR3 bases: TGTGCCAGCAGTTACCGGGCGGGGTACGAGCAGTACTTC.

The chain uses TRBV30 and TRBJ2-3, with a tentative D call TRBD1 (6 bases). Germline V CDR1 and CDR2: GTSNPN, SVGIG (reference sequence). The CDR3 has 14 amino acids. V dropped 2 bases and J dropped 4 bases, with 13 bases sitting between them. The CDR3 reads CAWSYQGSADTQYF. DNA for the CDR3: TGTGCCTGGAGTTACCAGGGGTCGGCAGATACGCAGTATTTT.

The chain employs TRBV9 and TRBJ1-2, with D possibly matching TRBD1 (6 bases). Germline V gene data show CDR1 as SGDLS and CDR2 as YYNGEE. The CDR3 has 13 residues. V lost 2 bases to trimming and J lost 7 bases, with 12 bases between them. CDR3 nucleotide sequence: TGTGCCAGCAGCGTCGGGGGGGCGCTTGGCTACACCTTC. It encodes CASSVGGALGYTF.

V is TRBV11-3 and J is TRBJ2-5; 8 positions match TRBD1. Unmatched junction bases numbered 7, after V lost 0 bases and J lost 4 bases. The CDR3 is 16 residues long. CDR1 is SGHNT and CDR2 is YENEEA in the germline V gene. Here the CDR3 reads CASSLEARGPGETQYF. CDR3 DNA sequence: TGTGCCAGCAGCTTAGAGGCCAGGGGGCCGGGAGAGACCCAGTACTTC.

This chain's CDR3 is CATSDFGGDETQYF. As DNA, the CDR3 is TGTGCCACCAGTGATTTCGGGGGAGACGAGACCCAGTACTTC. V is TRBV24-1 and J is TRBJ2-5; D possibly corresponds to TRBD2 (6 bases). V was pared by 1 base and J by 5 bases, with 10 bases between. CDR1 and CDR2 from the germline V gene are KGHDR and SFDVKD. The CDR3 is made up of 14 amino acids.

The chain links TRBV15 to TRBJ1-1, with D maybe TRBD1 (6 bases). The CDR3 loop spans 14 amino acids. Germline V lookup: CDR1 LNHNV, CDR2 YYDKDF (reference sequence). Trimming pared 1 base from V and 3 bases from J, leaving 9 bases between. The CDR3 DNA reads as TGTGCCACCAGCAGAGGGCAGGGGCACACTGAAGCTTTCTTT. Amino acid sequence: CATSRGQGHTEAFF.

V is TRBV10-1 and J is TRBJ2-7; 7 nucleotides agree with TRBD1. The germline V gene has CDR1 WNHNN and CDR2 SYGVQD (reference sequence). J gave up 9 bases and V 9 bases, and 14 bases lay outside the gene matches. This CDR3 contains 13 residues. The CDR3 region has the DNA TGCGCCAGGCTCCCCTCGGGACAGCGCGGGCAGTACTTC. This gives the protein CARLPSGQRGQYF.

The chain has TRBV5-1 and TRBJ2-1, with 9 bases fitting TRBD2. The CDR3 is 15 residues long. Trimming cost V 4 bases and J 1 base; bases outside gene matches: 3. Germline CDR1 SGHRS, CDR2 YFSETQ. The CDR3 DNA is TGCGCCAGCAGCCCTACTAGCGGGTCCTACAATGAGCAGTTCTTC. Amino acids: CASSPTSGSYNEQFF.

V usage is TRBV4-2 and J usage is TRBJ2-5, with TRBD2 matching over 7 bases. The CDR3 contains 19 residues. Germline V gene sequence: CDR1 LGHNA, CDR2 YNFKEQ. After removal of 0 bases from V and 4 bases from J, the junction contained 17 bases not matched to a gene. CDR3 bases: TGTGCCAGCAGCCAAGAGTACGGCTTACTAGCGCCTCTTAGAGAGACCCAGTACTTC. Translating it yields CASSQEYGLLAPLRETQYF.

This clone was counted a single time. The chain carries TRBV11-2 and TRBJ1-1; D might be TRBD1 (5 bases). Germline lookup yields CDR1 SGHAT and CDR2 FQNNGV. Deletions cut 0 bases from V and 5 bases from J, with 19 bases between. CDR3 size: 17 residues. CDR3 region: CASSLEGVAWRGTEAFF. The CDR3, as DNA: TGTGCCAGCAGCTTAGAGGGGGTGGCGTGGCGGGGGACTGAAGCTTTCTTT.

This clone has more than one count but fewer than ten. This sequence joins TRBV3-1 (or the pseudogene TRBV3-2) and TRBJ2-5; TRBD2 aligns across 10 bases. Germline trimming cut 4 bases from V and 5 bases from J; bases unmatched to any gene: 7. Germline V lookup: CDR1 LGHDT, CDR2 YNNKEL (reference sequence). CDR3 size: 15 residues. The CDR3 sequence: CASSPSLAGLETQYF. CDR3 in DNA: TGTGCCAGCAGCCCATCACTAGCGGGGTTGGAGACCCAGTACTTC.

This chain uses TRBV10-3 with TRBJ1-5, with D possibly matching TRBD1 (5 bases). The germline V and J ends were trimmed by 10 bases and 2 bases, with 24 bases remaining between them. The CDR3 totals 17 residues. Germline V gene data show CDR1 as ENHRY and CDR2 as SYGVKD. The CDR3 sequence: CATLERLSGYGNQPQHF. As DNA, the CDR3 is TGTGCCACCCTCGAGCGTTTATCAGGGTATGGCAATCAGCCCCAGCATTTT.

This chain uses TRBV25-1 with TRBJ1-5, with D tentatively TRBD1 (5 bases). Germline V gene data show CDR1 as MGHDK and CDR2 as SYGVNS. The CDR3 sequence is 13 residues long. CDR3 DNA sequence: TGTGCTTCCAGTCGCAGGGAACAAGAGCCCCAGCATTTT. Encoded protein: CASSRREQEPQHF.

The J gene is TRBJ2-7, the V gene TRBV27, with D perhaps TRBD2 (6 bases). There are 13 residues in the CDR3. V dropped 10 bases and J dropped 0 bases, with 13 bases sitting between them. Germline assignment: CDR1 MNHEY and CDR2 SMNVEV (reference sequence). CDR3 sequence reads: CATAGSTSYEQYF. The CDR3, as DNA: TGTGCCACGGCGGGGTCCACCTCCTACGAGCAGTACTTC.

This chain joins TRBV19 and TRBJ1-1, with TRBD1 as a possible D gene (5 bases). CDR3 size: 15 residues. CDR1 is LNHDA and CDR2 is SQIVND in the germline V gene (reference sequence). Trimming took off 2 bases at V and 4 bases at J, with 14 bases between the two ends. The CDR3 DNA reads TGTGCCAGTAGTATATGGGCAGGGTCAGGCACTGAAGCTTTCTTT. Protein: CASSIWAGSGTEAFF.

This rearrangement joins TRBV2 to TRBJ1-1, with no clear D. The CDR3 covers 14 residues. Germline assignment: CDR1 SNHLY and CDR2 FYNNEI. Trimming took 10 bases from V and 1 from J, leaving 16 bases between them. CDR3 loop: CATNRGGGNTEAFF. The CDR3 DNA sequence: TGTGCCACCAACCGGGGAGGAGGGAACACTGAAGCTTTCTTT.

V is TRBV5-6 and J is TRBJ1-2; 10 nucleotides agree with TRBD1. V gave up 4 bases and J gave up 4 bases; unmatched junction bases: 10. The CDR3 loop spans 16 amino acids. CDR1 SGHDT and CDR2 YYEEEE come from the germline V gene. This CDR3 reads CASSGLFRDRGYGYTF. As DNA, the CDR3 is TGTGCCAGCAGCGGTCTTTTCCGGGACAGGGGCTATGGCTACACCTTC.

V gene TRBV6-6 combines with J gene TRBJ2-1; D perhaps matches TRBD1 (5 bases). The CDR3 contains 15 residues. Between the trimmed V and J ends, which lost 2 bases and 2 bases, there was a span of 10 bases. Per the germline V gene, CDR1 is MNHNY and CDR2 is SVGAGI (reference sequence). Here the CDR3 DNA reads TGTGCCAGCAGTTACGTTCAGGGAACCTACAATGAGCAGTTCTTC. It codes for CASSYVQGTYNEQFF.

This clone was found once. This same CDR3 is encoded by further DNA sequences in the sample. CDR3 in DNA: TGCAGCGTCGTCACAGGGAATTACGAGCAGTACTTC. It encodes CSVVTGNYEQYF. J is TRBJ2-7 and V is TRBV29-1; tentative D call: TRBD1 (6 bases). Trimming cost V 6 bases and J 4 bases, with 13 bases left between them. This CDR3 comprises 12 residues. The germline gives CDR1 SQVTM, CDR2 ANQGSEA.

This clone was seen a few times. This rearrangement joins TRBV9 to TRBJ2-7; TRBD1 aligns across 8 bases. The ends lost 4 bases at V and 5 bases at J; junction bases unmatched: 8. Germline CDR1 reads SGDLS; CDR2 reads YYNGEE. CDR3 length equals 14 residues. The CDR3 sequence: CASSPGQGPHEQYF. The CDR3 DNA reads TGTGCCAGCAGCCCCGGACAGGGTCCGCACGAGCAGTACTTC. Full variable domain (rest looked up from reference TRBV9 and TRBJ2-7): DSGVTQTPKHLITATGQRVTLRCSPRSGDLSVYWYQQSLDQGLQFLIQYYNGEERAKGNILERFSAQQFPDLHSELNLSSLELGDSALYFCASSPGQGPHEQYFGPGTRLTVT.